The 3 T cell receptor beta chains below were found in one sample sequenced in a study of T cell responses to AZD1222 COVID-19 vaccine. Method: immunoSEQ multiplex PCR; TCRdb's copy keeps in-frame clones and lacks some. Of over 130,000 clones listed, about 90% are singletons. The sequenced sample was peripheral blood, obtained 28 days after the second dose of the MenACWY control vaccine. Source of these receptors: an adult who received the MenACWY meningococcal vaccine as a control.

The CDR3 is CASSLSKVRLGTNEKLFF. In DNA form, the CDR3 reads TGTGCCAGCAGTTTATCCAAGGTCCGTTTGGGGACTAATGAAAAACTGTTTTTT. The chain joins TRBV27 to TRBJ1-4; D not resolved. The CDR3 contains 18 residues. From germline, CDR1 is MNHEY and CDR2 SMNVEV (reference sequence). Trimming removed 0 bases from V and 2 bases from J, with 16 bases in between.

The V and J genes are TRBV6-2 or TRBV6-3 and TRBJ2-1; D possibly corresponds to TRBD1 (5 bases). V lost 0 bases, J lost 8 bases, and 14 bases lay in between. The germline gives CDR1 MNHEY, CDR2 SVGEGT. CDR3 size: 15 residues. CDR3 nucleotides: TGTGCCAGCAGTTACTCGACAGTTTCTATGTATGAGCAGTTCTTC. It specifies CASSYSTVSMYEQFF.

This clone was detected once. The chain links TRBV11-2 to TRBJ2-7; 10 bases are shared with TRBD2. This CDR3 is built from 15 residues. Germline CDR1 is SGHAT and CDR2 is FQNNGV. V was pared by 5 bases and J by 2 bases, with 6 bases of the junction left unmatched. The CDR3 reads CASSPGAGGPYEQYF. In nucleotides, the CDR3 is TGTGCCAGCAGCCCTGGAGCGGGAGGGCCCTACGAGCAGTACTTC.